The present T cell receptor beta chain was sequenced within a study of shared clonotypes between healthy human individuals. Notes on the study in general: The four-donor shared clonotypes exceeded non-shared clonotypes in generation probability, with non-shared ones scoring lower.

For this clone: What it binds is not known.

Assay used: immunoSEQ multiplex PCR; TCRdb lists only in-frame clones, some missing. The sample holds approximately 2.5 million clones; around nine tenths are singletons and the top ten take around 0.14%. The germline CDR1 and CDR2 sequences are MGHDK and SYGVNS. This CDR3 region has 14 residues. Trimming removed 1 base from V and 6 bases from J, with 13 bases in between. The sequenced sample was naive CD4+ T cells sorted from blood. Subset denoted: CD45RA+ positively selected. The chain combines TRBV25-1 with TRBJ2-7; D is tentatively TRBD1 or TRBD2 (6 bases each). The TCR comes from a man in his late teens or twenties in good health. The CDR3 DNA reads as TGTGCCAGCAGTGAATCGGGCAGGGGAGGCGAGCAGTACTTC. This sequence encodes CASSESGRGGEQYF.